This T cell receptor (beta chain) is drawn from a study of blood T cell repertoires in COVID-19. Whole-study context: Collection of acute and convalescent COVID-19 samples took place in the United States, Italy and Spain. In each case, the material was cDNA or gDNA derived from T cells, B-cell-depleted T cells, or PBMCs.

Authors' data handling: Amplification with reference gene primers provided the estimates of nucleated cell counts. Only in-frame clones appear in the TCRdb table, and some are missing; sequencing was by immunoSEQ multiplex PCR. D and trimming were read from the DNA, whereas the V and J calls and clone size are those reported in that table. The table includes some 130,000 clones, 70% to 90% detected once. This CDR3 is 14 amino acids long. Per germline, CDR1 MNHNY and CDR2 SVGAGI (reference sequence). With 4 bases clipped from V and 3 bases from J, the junction kept 3 bases outside the gene matches. The chain is built from TRBV6-6 and TRBJ1-5, with 7 bases matching TRBD1. The receptor's source is a human donor in a cohort sampled during active COVID-19. Sequences were obtained from peripheral blood. CDR3 coding DNA: TGTGCCAGCAGTTCGGGACAGAACAATCAGCCCCAGCATTTT. It specifies CASSSGQNNQPQHF.